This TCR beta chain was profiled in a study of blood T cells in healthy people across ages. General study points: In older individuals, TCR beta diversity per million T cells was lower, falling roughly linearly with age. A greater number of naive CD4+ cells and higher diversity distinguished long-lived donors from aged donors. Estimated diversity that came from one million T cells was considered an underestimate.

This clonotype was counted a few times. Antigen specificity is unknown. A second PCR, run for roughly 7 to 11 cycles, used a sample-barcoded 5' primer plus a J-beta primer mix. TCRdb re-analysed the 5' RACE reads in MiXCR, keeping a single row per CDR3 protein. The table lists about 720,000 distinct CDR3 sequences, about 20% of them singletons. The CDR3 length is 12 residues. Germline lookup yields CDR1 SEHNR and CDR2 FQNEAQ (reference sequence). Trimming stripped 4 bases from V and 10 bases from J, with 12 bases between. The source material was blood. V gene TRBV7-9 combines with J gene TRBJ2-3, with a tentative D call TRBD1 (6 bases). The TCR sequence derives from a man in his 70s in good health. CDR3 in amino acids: CASSSRGRAQYF. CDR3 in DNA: TGTGCCAGCAGCTCCAGGGGCAGGGCGCAGTATTTT.